This T cell receptor (beta chain) was identified during a study of blood T cell repertoires in COVID-19. For the study at large: Material from acute and convalescent COVID-19 was sourced from the United States, Italy and Spain. The analysed material was cDNA or gDNA that came from T cells, B-cell-depleted T cells, or PBMCs.

Germline V gene lookup returns CDR1 SEHNR and CDR2 FQNEAQ (reference sequence). The CDR3 has 15 amino acids. V gave up 6 bases and J gave up 5 bases; unmatched junction bases: 10. How the authors handled the data: Counts of nucleated cells, estimated from reference gene primer amplification, were obtained. TCRdb keeps only in-frame clones here, not all; method: immunoSEQ multiplex PCR. The V and J calls and the clone size are those of that table, but D and trimming were determined from the DNA. Here the sample spans roughly 150,000 clones, roughly 77% being singletons. The source is a man in his 60s with acute or convalescent COVID-19. The sequenced sample consisted of peripheral blood. The rearrangement joins TRBV7-9 to TRBJ2-1; 7 bases line up with TRBD2. In DNA form, the CDR3 reads TGTGCCAGCAGTTCGGTTGGGACTATAAACAATGAGCAGTTCTTC. Translating gives CASSSVGTINNEQFF. Supplemented by reference TRBV7-9 and TRBJ2-1, the full variable domain reads DTGVSQNPRHKITKRGQNVTFRCDPISEHNRLYWYRQTLGQGPEFLTYFQNEAQLEKSRLLSDRFSAERPKGSFSTLEIQRTEQGDSAMYLCASSSVGTINNEQFFGPGTRLTVL.